The 7 T cell receptor beta chains reported below all come from one sample, sequenced in a study of blood T cell repertoires in COVID-19. Libraries were prepared by immunoSEQ multiplex PCR; TCRdb keeps only in-frame clonotypes and omits some of them. The data contain some 14,000 clones, around 87% of them singletons. The sample consisted of peripheral blood. The receptors come from a human donor in a cohort sampled during active COVID-19.

A single count supports this clone. The CDR3 DNA is TGTGCCAGCAGCTCCCGAAGGGGAGGGAGGGGAATGAACACTGAAGCTTTCTTT. Translated: CASSSRRGGRGMNTEAFF. V gene TRBV7-8 combines with J gene TRBJ1-1, with D maybe TRBD1 (5 bases). CDR1 is SGHVS and CDR2 is FQNEAQ in the germline V gene. CDR3 length: 18 amino acids. V was cut by 4 bases and J by 0 bases, with 21 bases left in between.

V and J are TRBV21-1 and TRBJ2-7; TRBD1, the table's D call, was not compared with the DNA. TRBV21-1 is a pseudogene. The length of the CDR3 is 18 residues. The DNA for the CDR3 is TGTGCCAGCAGCACCAAGGCGCCGGGACAGGGGCGCTCCTACGAGCAGTACTTC. Protein: CASSTKAPGQGRSYEQYF.

This rearrangement joins TRBV3-1 (or the pseudogene TRBV3-2) to TRBJ2-7; 9 bases agree with TRBD1. With 4 bases clipped from V and 4 bases from J, the junction kept 2 bases outside the gene matches. CDR3 length: 13 amino acids. The germline CDR1 and CDR2 sequences are LGHDT and YNNKEL (reference sequence). CDR3 sequence reads: CASSRGTGYEQYF. CDR3 sequence (DNA): TGTGCCAGCAGCCGCGGGACAGGGTACGAGCAGTACTTC.

The chain employs TRBV7-7 and TRBJ1-3; D unresolved. The CDR3 runs 14 residues. Per the germline V gene, CDR1 is SSHAT and CDR2 is FNYEAQ (reference sequence). Trimming removed 5 bases at V and 0 bases at J, with 8 bases between. The CDR3 DNA is TGTGCCAGCAGCCCTACGGTCTCTGGAAACACCATATATTTT. Its translation: CASSPTVSGNTIYF.

As to this clone: At the DNA level, this CDR3 is encoded by other sequences in the same sample as well. This rearrangement joins TRBV20-1 to TRBJ2-3; 11 positions agree with TRBD2. Germline trimming cut 3 bases from V and 2 bases from J; bases unmatched to any gene: 13. This CDR3 contains 18 residues. Germline CDR1 reads DFQATT; CDR2 reads SNEGSKA (reference sequence). The CDR3 loop reads CSASLGASGRFLTDTQYF. The DNA of the CDR3 is TGCAGTGCTAGTCTAGGCGCTAGCGGGAGGTTTCTCACAGATACGCAGTATTTT.

The gene calls are TRBV12-3 or TRBV12-4 and TRBJ1-2; D is uncertain. This CDR3 spans 11 amino acids. V gave up 5 bases and J gave up 4 bases, with 5 bases separating them. The CDR3 DNA is TGTGCCAGCAGTGAGGGCTATGGCTACACCTTC. Its translation is CASSEGYGYTF.

This chain joins TRBV19 and TRBJ2-2; 10 nucleotides match TRBD2. The CDR3 consists of 14 residues. Germline V CDR1 and CDR2: LNHDA, SQIVND (reference sequence). Losses at the gene ends were 10 bases for V and 4 bases for J; bases not matched to a gene: 6. The CDR3 sequence: CATRSGRATGELFF. As DNA, the CDR3 is TGTGCCACAAGGAGCGGGAGGGCCACCGGGGAGCTGTTTTTT.